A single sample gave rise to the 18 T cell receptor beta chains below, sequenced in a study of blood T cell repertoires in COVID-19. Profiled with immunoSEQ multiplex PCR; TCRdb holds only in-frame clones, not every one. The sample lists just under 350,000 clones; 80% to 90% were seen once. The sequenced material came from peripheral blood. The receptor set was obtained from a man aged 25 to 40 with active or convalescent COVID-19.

Written as DNA, the CDR3 is TGTGCCAGCAGCGTCGGACAGGTCTCCTACGAGCAGTACTTC. It is translated as CASSVGQVSYEQYF. The genes are TRBV9 and TRBJ2-7; TRBD1 matches 7 bases. Losses at the gene ends were 2 bases for V and 0 bases for J; bases not matched to a gene: 2. Germline V gives CDR1 SGDLS, CDR2 YYNGEE. The CDR3 covers 14 residues.

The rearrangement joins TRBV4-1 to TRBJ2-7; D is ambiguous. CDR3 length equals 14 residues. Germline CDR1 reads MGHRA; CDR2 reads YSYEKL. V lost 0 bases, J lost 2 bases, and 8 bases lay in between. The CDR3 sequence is CASSQDHAAYEQYF. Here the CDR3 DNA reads TGCGCCAGCAGCCAAGATCATGCAGCCTACGAGCAGTACTTC.

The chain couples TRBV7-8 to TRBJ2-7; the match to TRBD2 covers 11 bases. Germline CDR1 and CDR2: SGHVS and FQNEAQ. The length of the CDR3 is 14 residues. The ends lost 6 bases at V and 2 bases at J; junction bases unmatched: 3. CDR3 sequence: CASRKGLAAYEQYF. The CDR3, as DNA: TGTGCCAGCAGGAAGGGACTAGCGGCCTACGAGCAGTACTTC.

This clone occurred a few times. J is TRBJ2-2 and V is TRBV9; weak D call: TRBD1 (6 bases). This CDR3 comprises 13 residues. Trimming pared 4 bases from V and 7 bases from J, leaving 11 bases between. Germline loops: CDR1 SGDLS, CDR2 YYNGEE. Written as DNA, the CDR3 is TGTGCCAGCAGCCCCTCAGGGGTCGGGGAGCTGTTTTTT. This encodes CASSPSGVGELFF. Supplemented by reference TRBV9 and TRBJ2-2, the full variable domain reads DSGVTQTPKHLITATGQRVTLRCSPRSGDLSVYWYQQSLDQGLQFLIQYYNGEERAKGNILERFSAQQFPDLHSELNLSSLELGDSALYFCASSPSGVGELFFGEGSRLTVL.

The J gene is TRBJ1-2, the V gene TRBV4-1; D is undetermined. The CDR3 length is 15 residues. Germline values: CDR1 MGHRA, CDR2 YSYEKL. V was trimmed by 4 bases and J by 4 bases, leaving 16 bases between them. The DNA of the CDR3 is TGCGCCAGCAGCCGCGCCACCGAAGAAGTCTATGGCTACACCTTC. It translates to CASSRATEEVYGYTF.

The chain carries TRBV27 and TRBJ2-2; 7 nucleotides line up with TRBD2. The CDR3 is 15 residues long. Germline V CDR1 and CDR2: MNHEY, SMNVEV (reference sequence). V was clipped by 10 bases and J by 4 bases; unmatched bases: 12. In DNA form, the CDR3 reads TGTGCCACCCAACTCCGGGTAGCGGGCACCGGGGAGCTGTTTTTT. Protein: CATQLRVAGTGELFF.

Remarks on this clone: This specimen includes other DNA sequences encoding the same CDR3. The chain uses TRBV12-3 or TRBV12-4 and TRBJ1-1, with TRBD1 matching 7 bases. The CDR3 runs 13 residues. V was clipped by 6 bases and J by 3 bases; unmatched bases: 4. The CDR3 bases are TGTGCCAGCAGCCCAACAGGGGACACTGAAGCTTTCTTT. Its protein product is CASSPTGDTEAFF.

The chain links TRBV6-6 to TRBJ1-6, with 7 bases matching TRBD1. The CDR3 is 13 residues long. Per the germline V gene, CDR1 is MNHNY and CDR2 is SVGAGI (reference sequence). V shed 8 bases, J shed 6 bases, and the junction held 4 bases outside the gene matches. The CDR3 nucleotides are TGTGCCAGCGGGACAGCCAGTAATTCACCCCTCCACTTT. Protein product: CASGTASNSPLHF.

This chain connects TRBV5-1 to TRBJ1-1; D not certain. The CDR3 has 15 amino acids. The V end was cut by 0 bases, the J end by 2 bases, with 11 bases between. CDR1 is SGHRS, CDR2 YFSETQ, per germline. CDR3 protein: CASSLAGLKNTEAFF. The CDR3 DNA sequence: TGCGCCAGCAGCTTGGCTGGACTTAAAAACACTGAAGCTTTCTTT. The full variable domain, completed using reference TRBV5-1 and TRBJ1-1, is KAGVTQTPRYLIKTRGQQVTLSCSPISGHRSVSWYQQTPGQGLQFLFEYFSETQRNKGNFPGRFSGRQFSNSRSEMNVSTLELGDSALYLCASSLAGLKNTEAFFGQGTRLTVV.

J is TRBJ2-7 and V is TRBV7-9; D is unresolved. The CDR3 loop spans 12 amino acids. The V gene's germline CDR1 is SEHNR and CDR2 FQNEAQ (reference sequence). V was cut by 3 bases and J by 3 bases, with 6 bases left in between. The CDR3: CASSFPGYEQYF. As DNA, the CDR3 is TGTGCCAGCAGCTTCCCCGGCTACGAGCAGTACTTC.

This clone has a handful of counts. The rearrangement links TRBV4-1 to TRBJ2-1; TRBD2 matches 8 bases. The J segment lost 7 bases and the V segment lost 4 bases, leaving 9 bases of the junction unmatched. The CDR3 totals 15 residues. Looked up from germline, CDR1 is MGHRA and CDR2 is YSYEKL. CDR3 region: CASSPPERGWNEQFF. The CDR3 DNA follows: TGCGCCAGCAGCCCCCCGGAGCGGGGGTGGAATGAGCAGTTCTTC.

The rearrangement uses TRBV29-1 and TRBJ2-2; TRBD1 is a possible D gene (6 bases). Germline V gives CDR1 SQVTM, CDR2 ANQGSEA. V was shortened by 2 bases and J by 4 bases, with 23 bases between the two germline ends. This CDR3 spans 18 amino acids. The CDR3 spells CSVELNPTRQDLTGELFF. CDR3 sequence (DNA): TGCAGCGTTGAACTAAACCCCACAAGACAGGACCTCACCGGGGAGCTGTTTTTT.

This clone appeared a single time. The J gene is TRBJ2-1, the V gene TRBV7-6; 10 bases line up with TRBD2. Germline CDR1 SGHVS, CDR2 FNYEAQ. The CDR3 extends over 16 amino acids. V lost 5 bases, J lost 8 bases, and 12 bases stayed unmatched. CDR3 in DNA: TGTGCCAGCAGCCCCTCGGAGCGGGGGGGCTGGGATGAGCAGTTCTTC. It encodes CASSPSERGGWDEQFF.

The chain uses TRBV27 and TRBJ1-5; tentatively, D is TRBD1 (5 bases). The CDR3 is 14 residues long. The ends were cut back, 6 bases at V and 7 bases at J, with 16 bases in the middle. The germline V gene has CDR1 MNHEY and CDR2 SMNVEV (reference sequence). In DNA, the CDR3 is TGTGCCAGCAGAGGGGCGGGGGAGTTCCAGCCCCAGCATTTT. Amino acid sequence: CASRGAGEFQPQHF.

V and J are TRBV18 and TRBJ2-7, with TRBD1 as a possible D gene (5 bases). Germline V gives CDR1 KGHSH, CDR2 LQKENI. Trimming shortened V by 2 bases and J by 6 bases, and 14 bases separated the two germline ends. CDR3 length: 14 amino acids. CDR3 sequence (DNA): TGTGCCAGCTCACCAGGCAGGGCCTCCGGCGAGCAGTACTTC. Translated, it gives CASSPGRASGEQYF.

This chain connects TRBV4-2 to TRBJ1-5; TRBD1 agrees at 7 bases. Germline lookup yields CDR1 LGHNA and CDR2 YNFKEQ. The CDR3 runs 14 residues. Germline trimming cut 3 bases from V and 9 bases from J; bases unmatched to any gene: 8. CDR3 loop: CASSQGRGFSPQHF. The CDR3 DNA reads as TGTGCCAGCAGCCAGGGCAGGGGGTTTTCGCCCCAGCATTTT.

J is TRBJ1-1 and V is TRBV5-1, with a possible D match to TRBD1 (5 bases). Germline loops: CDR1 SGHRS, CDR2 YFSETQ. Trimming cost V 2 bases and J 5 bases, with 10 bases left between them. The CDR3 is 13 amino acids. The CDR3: CASSLRGETEAFF. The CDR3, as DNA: TGCGCCAGCAGCTTACGGGGGGAGACTGAAGCTTTCTTT.

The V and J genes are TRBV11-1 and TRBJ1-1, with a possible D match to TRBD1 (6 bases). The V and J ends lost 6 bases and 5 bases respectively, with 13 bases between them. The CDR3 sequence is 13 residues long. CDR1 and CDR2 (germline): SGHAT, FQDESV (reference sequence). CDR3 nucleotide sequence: TGTGCCAGCAGTTCAGGGACAAAAACTGAAGCTTTCTTT. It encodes CASSSGTKTEAFF.